Many counts were recorded for the clone carrying this T cell receptor (beta chain). What it recognizes is unknown. Each CDR3 protein is one row after TCRdb ran MiXCR on the multiplex PCR reads. The sample carries more than 100,000 distinct CDR3 sequences, under 25% recorded once. This sample is drawn from a study of breast tumors, draining lymph nodes, adjacent tissues. Study-level findings and limits: Most tumor T cells seemingly derive from lymph node, then expand in tumor.

The lymph nodes were axillary draining lymph nodes from breast cancer patients. From germline, CDR1 is LNHDA and CDR2 SQIVND (reference sequence). V trimming: 5 bases; J trimming: 5 bases; junction bases outside the gene matches: 3. This CDR3 has 13 residues. The rearrangement links TRBV19 to TRBJ2-5, with TRBD1 identical over 9 bases. The sequence came from a female donor with breast cancer. Some clones in this sample may be carry-over from other donors' samples. The sample was axillary lymph node tissue. CDR3 nucleotide sequence: TGTGCCAGTAGTCGGGACAGGGTGGAGACCCAGTACTTC. It translates to CASSRDRVETQYF.